Below are 31 T cell receptor beta chains sequenced from a single sample in a study of T cell responses to AZD1222 COVID-19 vaccine. This table comes from immunoSEQ multiplex PCR, and its TCRdb copy is limited to in-frame clones, with some not included. The table shows some 170,000 clones, with 70% to 90% occurring only once. The sample here was peripheral blood, taken on day 0 of AZD1222 vaccination. These receptors were taken from an adult in good health.

This clone was counted a single time. The rearrangement uses TRBV4-3 and TRBJ1-6; D gene unclear. V lost 0 bases, J lost 13 bases, and 7 bases lay in between. CDR1 LGHNA and CDR2 YSLEER come from the germline V gene. This CDR3 comprises 12 residues. The CDR3 DNA follows: TGCGCCAGCAGCCAAGAGGGTCTCCCCCTCCACTTT. Protein sequence: CASSQEGLPLHF.

The rearrangement uses TRBV30 and TRBJ2-3, with 7 bases that match TRBD2. The J segment lost 0 bases and the V segment lost 0 bases, leaving 3 bases of the junction unmatched. Germline values: CDR1 GTSNPN, CDR2 SVGIG (reference sequence). This CDR3 is built from 15 residues. CDR3 bases: TGTGCCTGGAGTGTGCAAGCGGGGAGCACAGATACGCAGTATTTT. This gives the protein CAWSVQAGSTDTQYF. Together with reference TRBV30 and TRBJ2-3, the CDR3 gives the full variable domain: SQTIHQWPATLVQPVGSPLSLECTVEGTSNPNLYWYRQAAGRGLQLLFYSVGIGQISSEVPQNLSASRPQDRQFILSSKKLLLSDSGFYLCAWSVQAGSTDTQYFGPGTRLTVL.

The chain carries TRBV6-5 and TRBJ1-4, with a possible D match to TRBD1 (6 bases). V shed 5 bases and J shed 4 bases, with 11 bases lying between them. CDR3 length equals 14 residues. Germline V gene sequence: CDR1 MNHEY, CDR2 SVGAGI. The CDR3 nucleotides read TGTGCCAGCAGTAACAGGGAGGGTAATGAAAAACTGTTTTTT. It codes for CASSNREGNEKLFF.

The chain combines TRBV7-2 with TRBJ1-5; D possibly corresponds to TRBD1 (5 bases). CDR3 size: 19 residues. Germline CDR1 reads SGHTA; CDR2 reads FQGNSA. Trimming cost V 1 base and J 0 bases, with 19 bases left between them. In nucleotides, the CDR3 is TGTGCCAGCAGCTTAGGTCAGGGTTTAGGTGGTTATAGCAATCAGCCCCAGCATTTT. It specifies CASSLGQGLGGYSNQPQHF.

The chain combines TRBV11-2 with TRBJ2-6, with a tentative D call TRBD1 (5 bases). Trimming stripped 4 bases from V and 6 bases from J, with 13 bases between. Germline lookup yields CDR1 SGHAT and CDR2 FQNNGV. This CDR3 contains 15 residues. The CDR3 is CASSSRQTSANVLTF. CDR3 nucleotides: TGTGCCAGCAGCTCGCGACAGACTTCGGCCAACGTCCTGACTTTC.

V and J are TRBV2 and TRBJ1-2; 9 nucleotides match TRBD1. The length of the CDR3 is 13 residues. CDR1 is SNHLY, CDR2 FYNNEI, per germline. The J segment lost 2 bases and the V segment lost 7 bases, leaving 2 bases of the junction unmatched. The CDR3 loop reads CASIGQGNYGYTF. The CDR3 DNA reads TGTGCCAGCATTGGACAGGGGAACTATGGCTACACCTTC.

The chain employs TRBV12-3 or TRBV12-4 and TRBJ1-1; D not certain. The CDR3 has 12 amino acids. Trimming took 3 bases from V and 2 from J, leaving 4 bases between them. The CDR3 loop is CASSFGNTEAFF. In nucleotides, the CDR3 is TGTGCCAGCAGTTTCGGCAACACTGAAGCTTTCTTT.

The rearrangement uses TRBV23-1 and TRBJ1-5; a possible D gene is TRBD1 (5 bases). TRBV23-1 is annotated as an ORF whose role is uncertain. V lost 7 bases to trimming and J lost 0 bases, with 19 bases between them. This CDR3 is 17 amino acids long. CDR3 DNA sequence: TGCGCCAGCACTCTAACCAGCAGGGCTTCTAGCAATCAGCCCCAGCATTTT. It translates to CASTLTSRASSNQPQHF.

The chain links TRBV5-4 to TRBJ2-5; TRBD1 aligns across 11 bases. This CDR3 has 15 residues. In germline, CDR1 is SGHNT, CDR2 YYREEE (reference sequence). J gave up 5 bases and V 4 bases, and 7 bases lay outside the gene matches. The CDR3 protein is CASSTGQGAGETQYF. Here the CDR3 DNA reads TGTGCCAGCAGCACCGGACAGGGGGCGGGGGAGACCCAGTACTTC.

J is TRBJ2-3 and V is TRBV7-3; the D gene is possibly TRBD2 (6 bases). CDR3 length equals 14 residues. Germline values: CDR1 SGHTA, CDR2 FQGTGA. V was shortened by 2 bases and J by 8 bases, with 14 bases between the two germline ends. CDR3 nucleotide sequence: TGTGCCAGCAGCTTAGGGGGGATGCAAGCTACGCAGTATTTT. Translation: CASSLGGMQATQYF.

This chain links TRBV7-8 with TRBJ2-7, with D hard to call. Germline CDR1 SGHVS, CDR2 FQNEAQ. The CDR3 is made up of 13 amino acids. With 1 base removed from V and 3 bases from J, the gap between germline ends came to 7 bases. The CDR3 region is CASSLGLGYEQYF. The CDR3 nucleotides read TGTGCCAGCAGCTTAGGGTTGGGCTACGAGCAGTACTTC.

The chain couples TRBV28 to TRBJ1-5, with D maybe TRBD1 (5 bases). CDR3 length: 17 residues. V shed 5 bases and J shed 0 bases, with 17 bases lying between them. Germline CDR1 and CDR2: MDHEN and SYDVKM. The CDR3 DNA reads TGTGCCAGCAGTCCCCCCGGGGGGTGGAGTAGCAATCAGCCCCAGCATTTT. It yields the protein CASSPPGGWSSNQPQHF.

This clone has only a few counts. The rearrangement links TRBV30 to TRBJ1-2; possibly TRBD1 for D (6 bases). The germline V and J ends were trimmed by 1 base and 5 bases, with 14 bases remaining between them. Germline lookup yields CDR1 GTSNPN and CDR2 SVGIG (reference sequence). This CDR3 has 14 amino acids. The CDR3, as DNA: TGTGCCTGGAGTGAACGCAGGGGCCCTTATGGCTACACCTTC. Its translation is CAWSERRGPYGYTF.

This sequence joins TRBV2 and TRBJ1-5, with D perhaps TRBD1 (6 bases). Between the trimmed V and J ends, which lost 5 bases and 3 bases, there was a span of 11 bases. Germline CDR1 is SNHLY and CDR2 is FYNNEI. The CDR3 has 14 amino acids. The CDR3 reads CASSLRDTNQPQHF. The CDR3 region has the DNA TGTGCCAGCAGTCTCCGGGACACCAATCAGCCCCAGCATTTT. Full variable domain (outside the CDR3, taken from reference TRBV2 and TRBJ1-5): EPEVTQTPSHQVTQMGQEVILRCVPISNHLYFYWYRQILGQKVEFLVSFYNNEISEKSEIFDDQFSVERPDGSNFTLKIRSTKLEDSAMYFCASSLRDTNQPQHFGDGTRLSIL.

V gene TRBV4-3 combines with J gene TRBJ1-2, with D tentatively TRBD1 (5 bases). The germline gives CDR1 LGHNA, CDR2 YSLEER. This CDR3 spans 18 amino acids. V lost 0 bases and J 2 bases, leaving 19 bases between the germline ends. CDR3 DNA sequence: TGCGCCAGCAGCCAAGATCCCATTGGGGGGAAGCTCAACTATGGCTACACCTTC. Its translation is CASSQDPIGGKLNYGYTF.

The chain is built from TRBV12-3 or TRBV12-4 and TRBJ1-2, with D unclear. The CDR3 loop spans 11 amino acids. Trimming pared 6 bases from V and 4 bases from J, leaving 6 bases between. CDR3 coding DNA: TGTGCCAGCAGCCGGATCTATGGCTACACCTTC. As protein: CASSRIYGYTF.

The chain uses TRBV5-6 and TRBJ2-6; 7 bases agree with TRBD1. This CDR3 has 16 amino acids. CDR1 is SGHDT, CDR2 YYEEEE, per germline. V lost 3 bases to trimming and J lost 0 bases; unmatched junction nucleotides: 3. The CDR3 spells CASSWGQTSGANVLTF. DNA of the CDR3: TGTGCCAGCAGCTGGGGACAGACCTCTGGGGCCAACGTCCTGACTTTC.

The chain combines TRBV5-4 with TRBJ1-5; 8 nucleotides agree with TRBD1. Trimming took 4 bases from V and 5 from J; bases not matched to a gene: 8. Germline CDR1 reads SGHNT; CDR2 reads YYREEE (reference sequence). The CDR3 sequence is 15 residues long. CDR3 coding DNA: TGTGCCAGCAGCGTTGACAGGGGACCCCATCAGCCCCAGCATTTT. Protein product: CASSVDRGPHQPQHF.

The chain carries TRBV6-1 and TRBJ2-7, with 8 nucleotides matching TRBD2. Germline CDR1 MNHNS, CDR2 SASEGT. The CDR3 extends over 16 amino acids. J lost 2 bases, V lost 3 bases, and 9 bases had no gene match. CDR3 amino acids: CASSDGGASKPYEQYV. CDR3 DNA sequence: TGTGCCAGCAGTGACGGGGGGGCAAGCAAGCCCTACGAGCAGTACGTC.

This clone has a single count. This chain links TRBV4-3 with TRBJ2-2, with D perhaps given as TRBD1 or TRBD2 (5 bases each). CDR1 and CDR2 from the germline V gene are LGHNA and YSLEER. Trimming left V 4 bases short and J 0 bases short, with 15 bases between. This CDR3 region has 17 residues. CDR3 coding DNA: TGCGCCAGCAGCCTAACCACGACGGGACCGAACACCGGGGAGCTGTTTTTT. As protein: CASSLTTTGPNTGELFF.

This clone was detected only once. The genes are TRBV12-3 or TRBV12-4 and TRBJ2-1; D possibly corresponds to TRBD1 (6 bases). V lost 8 bases to trimming and J lost 6 bases, with 14 bases between them. The CDR3 contains 13 residues. DNA for the CDR3: TGTGCCAGCCTATTGACAGGACCCAATGAGCAGTTCTTC. This encodes CASLLTGPNEQFF.

V usage is TRBV6-1 and J usage is TRBJ2-7, with 9 bases identical to TRBD2. Germline V gives CDR1 MNHNS, CDR2 SASEGT. The CDR3 has 15 residues. Trimming took 4 bases from V and 1 from J; bases not matched to a gene: 5. The CDR3 DNA reads as TGTGCCAGCAGTGTAGCGGGAGTAGGTTCCTACGAGCAGTACTTC. The encoded protein is CASSVAGVGSYEQYF.

The genes are TRBV7-9 and TRBJ1-4; 10 bases line up with TRBD1. The germline gives CDR1 SEHNR, CDR2 FQNEAQ (reference sequence). The CDR3 is made up of 16 amino acids. With V trimmed by 3 bases and J by 4 bases, 5 bases remained unmatched. DNA for the CDR3: TGTGCCAGCAGCTTCGCGACAGGGGGCTATAATGAAAAACTGTTTTTT. This sequence encodes CASSFATGGYNEKLFF.

The rearrangement links TRBV11-2 to TRBJ2-1, with TRBD1 identical over 7 bases. Unmatched junction bases numbered 2, after V lost 3 bases and J lost 3 bases. The CDR3 extends over 14 amino acids. Germline CDR1 is SGHAT and CDR2 is FQNNGV. CDR3 in amino acids: CASSLNRGYNEQFF. CDR3 bases: TGTGCCAGCAGCTTGAACAGGGGCTACAATGAGCAGTTCTTC.

V is TRBV5-6 and J is TRBJ2-3, with 9 bases that match TRBD2. Germline CDR1 reads SGHDT; CDR2 reads YYEEEE. Germline trimming cut 3 bases from V and 6 bases from J; bases unmatched to any gene: 14. This CDR3 comprises 17 residues. The CDR3 DNA is TGTGCCAGCAGCTGGGTAACGGGCGGGAGGGCTTACGATACGCAGTATTTT. Translation: CASSWVTGGRAYDTQYF.

The chain employs TRBV11-2 and TRBJ1-6; D unresolved. The germline gives CDR1 SGHAT, CDR2 FQNNGV. The V end lost 3 bases, the J end lost 7 bases, and 4 bases lay between the germline ends. The CDR3 extends over 12 amino acids. In DNA form, the CDR3 reads TGTGCCAGCAGCTTCCCGAATTCACCCCTCCACTTT. Translated, it gives CASSFPNSPLHF.

This sequence joins TRBV4-3 and TRBJ2-3; no clear D. V was cut by 2 bases and J by 6 bases, with 9 bases left in between. Germline V gene sequence: CDR1 LGHNA, CDR2 YSLEER. CDR3 length: 13 amino acids. The CDR3 nucleotides read TGCGCCAGCAGCCAACGCAGTCGGGATACGCAGTATTTT. This encodes CASSQRSRDTQYF.

The chain employs TRBV5-1 and TRBJ1-1; unclear D gene. This CDR3 region has 14 residues. The germline gives CDR1 SGHRS, CDR2 YFSETQ. With 5 bases removed from V and 3 bases from J, the gap between germline ends came to 14 bases. CDR3 nucleotide sequence: TGCGCCAGCAGTCCCCGAACCGTCGACACTGAAGCTTTCTTT. Protein sequence: CASSPRTVDTEAFF.

This clone was recorded only once. V usage is TRBV24-1 and J usage is TRBJ2-2, with D possibly being TRBD1 (6 bases). The CDR3 runs to 14 residues. V was cut by 3 bases and J by 5 bases, with 9 bases left in between. Per germline, CDR1 KGHDR and CDR2 SFDVKD. The CDR3 sequence is CATSDPTGTGELFF. CDR3 sequence (DNA): TGTGCCACCAGTGATCCCACAGGGACCGGGGAGCTGTTTTTT.

V gene TRBV4-2 combines with J gene TRBJ2-7; TRBD1 matches 12 bases. Germline CDR1 LGHNA, CDR2 YNFKEQ. The CDR3 length is 15 residues. V lost 1 base to trimming and J lost 6 bases; unmatched junction nucleotides: 4. The CDR3 loop reads CASSQVGTGGSEQYF. In DNA form, the CDR3 reads TGTGCCAGCAGCCAAGTTGGGACAGGGGGCTCCGAGCAGTACTTC.

V usage is TRBV25-1 and J usage is TRBJ1-1; TRBD1 matches at 7 bases. The germline V gene has CDR1 MGHDK and CDR2 SYGVNS. V lost 8 bases, J lost 5 bases, and 8 bases stayed unmatched. The CDR3 runs 13 residues. The CDR3 DNA is TGTGCCAGCCAGATCCAGGGGGAGACTGAAGCTTTCTTT. This translates into CASQIQGETEAFF.